This T cell receptor (beta chain) was sequenced for a study of CD8+ T cells in alopecia areata. This CDR3 region has 15 residues. Germline V gene sequence: CDR1 LGHNA, CDR2 YNFKEQ. Trimming at V came to 5 bases and at J to 5 bases, leaving 8 bases not matched to a gene. Treatment specified: oral pan-JAK inhibitor, 5-10 mg twice daily. Extracted RNA was reverse transcribed, and the resulting cDNA served as sequencing template. Clones were sequenced by immunoSEQ multiplex PCR, and TCRdb holds only the in-frame ones, with some missing. The table lists about 200,000 clones, 50% to 75% of them singletons. The clonotype originates from a human donor with alopecia areata. The input for sequencing was CD4+ T cells sorted from blood, taken at week 4, from a patient treated with tofacitinib. The chain recombines TRBV4-2 with TRBJ1-4; TRBD1 aligns across 7 bases. CDR3 nucleotides: TGTGCCAGCAGCGAAGGGGACAGCAGAAATGAAAAACTGTTTTTT. Amino acids: CASSEGDSRNEKLFF.